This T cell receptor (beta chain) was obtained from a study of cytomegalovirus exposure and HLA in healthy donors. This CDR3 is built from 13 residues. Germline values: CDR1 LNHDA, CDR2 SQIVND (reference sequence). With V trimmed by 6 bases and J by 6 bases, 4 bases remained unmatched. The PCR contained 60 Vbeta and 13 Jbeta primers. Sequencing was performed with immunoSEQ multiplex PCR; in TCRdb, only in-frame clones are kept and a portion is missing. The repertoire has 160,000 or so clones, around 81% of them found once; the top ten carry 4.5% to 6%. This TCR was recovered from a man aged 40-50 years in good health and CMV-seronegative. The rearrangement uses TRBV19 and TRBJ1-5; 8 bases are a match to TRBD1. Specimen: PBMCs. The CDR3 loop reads CASRTGGGQPQHF. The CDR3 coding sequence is TGTGCCAGTAGAACAGGGGGGGGTCAGCCCCAGCATTTT.